The rows below give T cell receptor beta chains drawn from one sample of a study of early T cells in non-severe SARS-CoV-2 infection. Each CDR3 protein gets one entry after TCRdb re-called the 5' RACE reads with MiXCR. The profile shows 35,000 to 50,000 distinct CDR3 sequences, 20% to 25% of them singletons. This specimen consisted of whole blood, obtained at baseline. Source of these receptors: an adult who was a healthcare worker with PCR-confirmed SARS-CoV-2 infection or an uninfected control (not recorded which). Both conserved end residues are trimmed from each CDR3. Fields, in order: clone size, CDR3 length, J gene, V gene, CDR3 protein. Rows may omit the clone size; those that give it use once, few, many or a size class.

clone_size: NA; cdr3_length: 11; j_call: TRBJ2-1; v_call: TRBV19; cdr3_aa: AISGGASNEQF
clone_size: few; cdr3_length: 12; j_call: TRBJ2-1; v_call: TRBV10-2; cdr3_aa: ASRRLAGFNEQF
clone_size: many; cdr3_length: 12; j_call: TRBJ2-3; v_call: TRBV6-4; cdr3_aa: ASSDSGGTDTQY
clone_size: few; cdr3_length: 11; j_call: TRBJ1-2; v_call: TRBV10-3; cdr3_aa: AISGGEDYGYT
clone_size: once; cdr3_length: 12; j_call: TRBJ2-7; v_call: TRBV5-4; cdr3_aa: ASSLTPIPLERY
clone_size: NA; cdr3_length: 11; j_call: TRBJ1-1; v_call: TRBV7-3; cdr3_aa: ASSRQVRTEAF
clone_size: NA; cdr3_length: 10; j_call: TRBJ2-7; v_call: TRBV6-5; cdr3_aa: ATLPLSGEQY
clone_size: NA; cdr3_length: 13; j_call: TRBJ1-4; v_call: TRBV7-6; cdr3_aa: ASSGGQGEHEKLF
clone_size: once; cdr3_length: 11; j_call: TRBJ1-1; v_call: TRBV6-6; cdr3_aa: ASRITVNTEAF
clone_size: few; cdr3_length: 11; j_call: TRBJ2-2; v_call: TRBV5-1; cdr3_aa: ASSFEGTGELF
clone_size: NA; cdr3_length: 11; j_call: TRBJ2-7; v_call: TRBV7-6; cdr3_aa: ASSSPRGPEQY
clone_size: few; cdr3_length: 17; j_call: TRBJ2-1; v_call: TRBV4-1; cdr3_aa: ASSHPGLAGGPLLNEQF
clone_size: few; cdr3_length: 9; j_call: TRBJ2-5; v_call: TRBV29-1; cdr3_aa: SVDVDRYVH
clone_size: NA; cdr3_length: 12; j_call: TRBJ2-7; v_call: TRBV6-2/TRBV6-3; cdr3_aa: ASSYSGYYVEQY
clone_size: few; cdr3_length: 11; j_call: TRBJ1-2; v_call: TRBV20-1; cdr3_aa: SARDPGRGGYT
clone_size: NA; cdr3_length: 12; j_call: TRBJ2-3; v_call: TRBV20-1; cdr3_aa: SASGGAELDTQY
clone_size: NA; cdr3_length: 13; j_call: TRBJ1-5; v_call: TRBV19; cdr3_aa: ASSIDRDSNQPQH
clone_size: few; cdr3_length: 15; j_call: TRBJ1-4; v_call: TRBV5-4; cdr3_aa: ASSTNAGPTRVEKLF
clone_size: NA; cdr3_length: 13; j_call: TRBJ2-7; v_call: TRBV7-8; cdr3_aa: ASSHTVRATYEQY
clone_size: NA; cdr3_length: 11; j_call: TRBJ1-1; v_call: TRBV28; cdr3_aa: VSSLSHDQVAF
clone_size: few; cdr3_length: 12; j_call: TRBJ2-7; v_call: TRBV14; cdr3_aa: ASSQVPVSYEQY
clone_size: NA; cdr3_length: 12; j_call: TRBJ2-5; v_call: TRBV7-9; cdr3_aa: ASSLLRGPETQY
clone_size: few; cdr3_length: 13; j_call: TRBJ2-1; v_call: TRBV2; cdr3_aa: ASKAGIREGNEQF